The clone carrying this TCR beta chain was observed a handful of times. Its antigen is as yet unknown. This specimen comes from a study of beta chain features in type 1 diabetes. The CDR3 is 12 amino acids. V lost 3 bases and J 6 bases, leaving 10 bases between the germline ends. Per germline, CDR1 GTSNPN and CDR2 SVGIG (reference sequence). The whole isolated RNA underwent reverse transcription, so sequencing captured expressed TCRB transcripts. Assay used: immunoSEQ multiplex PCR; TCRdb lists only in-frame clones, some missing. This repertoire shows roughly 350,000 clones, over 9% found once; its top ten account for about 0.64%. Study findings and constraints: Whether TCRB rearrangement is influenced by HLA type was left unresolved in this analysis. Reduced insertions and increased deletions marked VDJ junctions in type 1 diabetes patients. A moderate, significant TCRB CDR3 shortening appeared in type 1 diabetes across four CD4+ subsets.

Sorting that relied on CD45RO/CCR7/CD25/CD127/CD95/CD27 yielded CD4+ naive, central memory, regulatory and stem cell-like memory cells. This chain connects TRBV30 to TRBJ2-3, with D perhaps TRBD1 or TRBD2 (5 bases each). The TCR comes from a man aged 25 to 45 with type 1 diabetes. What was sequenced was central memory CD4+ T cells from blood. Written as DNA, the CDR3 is TGTGCCTGGAGCGCTGGGACGGATACGCAGTATTTT. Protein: CAWSAGTDTQYF. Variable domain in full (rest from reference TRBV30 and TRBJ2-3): SQTIHQWPATLVQPVGSPLSLECTVEGTSNPNLYWYRQAAGRGLQLLFYSVGIGQISSEVPQNLSASRPQDRQFILSSKKLLLSDSGFYLCAWSAGTDTQYFGPGTRLTVL.